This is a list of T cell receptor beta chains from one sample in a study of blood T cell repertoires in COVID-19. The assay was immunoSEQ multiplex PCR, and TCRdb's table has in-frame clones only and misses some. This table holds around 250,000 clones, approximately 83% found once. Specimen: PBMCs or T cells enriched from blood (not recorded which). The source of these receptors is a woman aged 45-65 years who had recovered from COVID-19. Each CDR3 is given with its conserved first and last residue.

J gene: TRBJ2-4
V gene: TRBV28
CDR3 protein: CASSLSNGVRNIQYF

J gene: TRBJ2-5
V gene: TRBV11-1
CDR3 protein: CASSHQGRQETQYF

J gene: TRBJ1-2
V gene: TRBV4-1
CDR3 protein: CASSQALSSGGRHYGYTF

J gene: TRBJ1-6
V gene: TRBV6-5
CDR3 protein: CASSYTYTSPLHF

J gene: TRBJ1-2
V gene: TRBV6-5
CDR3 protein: CASSQLYRGDGYTF

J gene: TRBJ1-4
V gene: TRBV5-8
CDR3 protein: CASSLARTGGEKLFF

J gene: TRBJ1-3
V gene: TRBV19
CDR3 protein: CASSLTAGSGNTIYF

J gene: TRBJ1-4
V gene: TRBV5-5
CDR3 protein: CASSRGVGINEKLFF

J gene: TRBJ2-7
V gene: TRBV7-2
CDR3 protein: CASSSAGGALSYEQYF

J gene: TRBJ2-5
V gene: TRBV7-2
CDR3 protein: CASSYQAGEGETQYF

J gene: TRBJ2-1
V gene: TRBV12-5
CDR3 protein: CASGRSGVNEQFF

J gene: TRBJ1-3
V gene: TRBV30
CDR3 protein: CACPNRGTVNTIYF

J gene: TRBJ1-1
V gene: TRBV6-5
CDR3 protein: CASSSWTGLNTEAFF

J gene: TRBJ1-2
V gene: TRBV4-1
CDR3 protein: CASSQSGRPTPLYGYTF

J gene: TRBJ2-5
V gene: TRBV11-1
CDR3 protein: CASSPRTGDQQETQYF

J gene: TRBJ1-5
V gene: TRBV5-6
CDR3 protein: CASSLGDNQPQHF

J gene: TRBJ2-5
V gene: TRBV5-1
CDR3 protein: CASSLVGTTLQETQYF

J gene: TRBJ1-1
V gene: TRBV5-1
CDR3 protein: CASSSQGTNTEAFF

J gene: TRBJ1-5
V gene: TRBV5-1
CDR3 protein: CASSWTGVGQPQHF

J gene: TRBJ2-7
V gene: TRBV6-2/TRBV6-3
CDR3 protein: CASSSPGLAGALRYF

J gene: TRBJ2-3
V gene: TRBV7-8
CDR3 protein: CASSLRTSGGYFTDTQYF

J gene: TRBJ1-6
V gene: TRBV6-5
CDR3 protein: CASSRTVYNSPLHF

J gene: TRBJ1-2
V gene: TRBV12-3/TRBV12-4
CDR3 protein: CASSFESYGYTF

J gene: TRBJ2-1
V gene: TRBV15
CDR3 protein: CATSSELTSGSTTYNEQFF

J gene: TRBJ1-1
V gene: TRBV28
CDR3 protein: CASRGQGTANTEAFF

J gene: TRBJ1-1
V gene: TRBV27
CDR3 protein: CASSPRQNTEAFF

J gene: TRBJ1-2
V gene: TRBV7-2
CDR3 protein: CASSSDRGHGYTF

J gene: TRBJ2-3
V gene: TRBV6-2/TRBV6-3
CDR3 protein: CASSYGLQGTDTQYF

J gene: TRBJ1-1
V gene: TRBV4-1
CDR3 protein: CASSQDGRVNTEAFF

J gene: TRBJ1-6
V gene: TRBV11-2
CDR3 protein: CASPSPGRDPYNSPLHF

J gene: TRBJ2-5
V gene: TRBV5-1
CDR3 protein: CASSLGELAGGQETQYF

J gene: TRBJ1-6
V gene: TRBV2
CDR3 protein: CASRHDSGENSPLHF

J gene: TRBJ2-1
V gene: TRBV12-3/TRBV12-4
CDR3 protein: CASSLGLAVDQFF

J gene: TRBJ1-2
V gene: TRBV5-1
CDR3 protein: CASSWQTGNYGYTF

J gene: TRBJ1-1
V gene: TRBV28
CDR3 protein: CASSLLPRNTEAFF

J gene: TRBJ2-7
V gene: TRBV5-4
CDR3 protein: CASRARLQDYEQYF

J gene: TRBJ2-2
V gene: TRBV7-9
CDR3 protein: CASSPGLAGAGELFF

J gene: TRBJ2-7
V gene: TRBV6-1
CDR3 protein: CASSDGTGFYEQYF

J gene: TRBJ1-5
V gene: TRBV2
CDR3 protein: CASSVGISHGNQPQHF

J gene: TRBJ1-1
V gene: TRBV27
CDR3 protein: CASSLGTGGFTEAFF

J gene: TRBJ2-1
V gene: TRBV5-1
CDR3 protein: CASSFQGNEQFF

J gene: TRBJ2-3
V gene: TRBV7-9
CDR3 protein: CASSAGLGFSDTQYF

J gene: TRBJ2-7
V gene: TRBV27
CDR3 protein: CASSPGGVNYEQYF

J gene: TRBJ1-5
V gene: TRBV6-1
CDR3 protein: CASSEMSGYQPQHF

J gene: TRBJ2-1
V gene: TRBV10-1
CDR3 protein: CASSEILAGVYEQFF

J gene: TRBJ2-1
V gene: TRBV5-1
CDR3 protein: CASSTGTGGINEQFF

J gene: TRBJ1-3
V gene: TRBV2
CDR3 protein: CASKYTVSSGNTIYF

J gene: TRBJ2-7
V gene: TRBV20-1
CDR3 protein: CSASSRLAGTYEQYF

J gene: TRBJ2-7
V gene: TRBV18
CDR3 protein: CASSRASADYEQYF

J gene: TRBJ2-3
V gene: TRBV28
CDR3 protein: CASSSPYPSGREGDTQYF

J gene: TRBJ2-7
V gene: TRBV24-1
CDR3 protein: CATSDSTGTGNEQYF

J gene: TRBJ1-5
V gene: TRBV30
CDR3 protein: CAWGTETGNQPQHF

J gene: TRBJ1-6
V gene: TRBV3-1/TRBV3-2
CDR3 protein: CASSLRGLSYNSPLHF

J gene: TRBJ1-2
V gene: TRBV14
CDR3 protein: CASSQVLDRGDYGYTF

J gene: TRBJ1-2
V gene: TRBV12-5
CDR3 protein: CASGLVGLDRVGYTF

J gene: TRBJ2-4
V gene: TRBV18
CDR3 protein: CASSPAPAPGTENIQYF

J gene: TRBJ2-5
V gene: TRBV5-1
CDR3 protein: CASSLGSGRAGETQYF